This is a list of T cell receptor beta chains from one sample in a study of molecular identifiers for immune sequencing clone quantification. TCRdb reprocessed the PCR reads via MiXCR and lists one record per CDR3 protein. The sample yields around 470,000 distinct CDR3 sequences, about a fifth seen once. Sample: naive CD8+ T cells from blood, with Jurkat cell RNA spiked in. These receptors were obtained from a human donor in good health. Some libraries in this study had Jurkat cell RNA spiked in. CDR3s include the opening cysteine and the closing phenylalanine or tryptophan. The D gene is left open where the match is weak. Size values are once, few and many counts, or a class for expanded clones, and some rows have none.

v_gene	j_gene	d_gene	abundance	CDR3aa	CDR3nt
TRBV30	TRBJ1-5	.	.	CAWNPGQGVSGNQPQHF	TGTGCCTGGAACCCGGGCCAGGGAGTTTCGGGCAATCAGCCCCAGCATTTT
TRBV5-1	TRBJ2-3	.	.	CASSGSVPVSYTDTQYF	TGCGCCAGCAGCGGTTCAGTGCCAGTCTCCTACACAGATACGCAGTATTTT
TRBV24-1	TRBJ2-1	TRBD2	.	CATSDSGTSFEQLF	TGTGCCACCAGTGATTCCGGGACTAGCTTTGAGCAGCTCTTC
TRBV28	TRBJ1-6	TRBD1	many	CASSFPQGAYSPLHF	TGTGCCAGCAGTTTCCCGCAGGGGGCTTATTCACCCCTCCACTTT
TRBV11-3	TRBJ2-1	.	few	CASSPEGDSSYNEQFF	TGTGCCAGCAGCCCAGAGGGCGATAGCTCCTACAATGAGCAGTTCTTC
TRBV27	TRBJ2-7	.	few	CASSLSGLTYEQYF	TGTGCCAGCAGTTTATCAGGGCTGACCTACGAGCAGTACTTC
TRBV3-1	TRBJ2-6	.	.	CASSKKGVHGANVLTF	TGTGCCAGCAGCAAAAAAGGGGTACATGGGGCCAACGTCCTGACTTTC
TRBV2	TRBJ2-3	TRBD2	.	CASSLGLVVSDTQYF	TGTGCCAGCAGTCTTGGACTAGTCGTATCAGATACGCAGTATTTT
TRBV6-1	TRBJ2-7	.	.	CASSALEQYF	TGTGCCAGCAGTGCCCTCGAGCAGTACTTC
TRBV20-1	TRBJ2-7	TRBD2	many	CSAMTSAPYEQYF	TGCAGTGCTATGACTAGCGCACCCTACGAGCAGTACTTC
TRBV12-3/TRBV12-4	TRBJ2-3	.	many	CASRNTSGTQYF	TGTGCCAGCAGAAACACGTCCGGTACGCAGTATTTT
TRBV9	TRBJ2-3	.	.	CASSVANPGTDTQYF	TGTGCCAGCAGCGTAGCAAACCCCGGCACAGATACGCAGTATTTT
TRBV9	TRBJ2-3	.	.	CASSPGTPRPDTQYF	TGTGCCAGCAGCCCCGGGACCCCACGGCCAGATACGCAGTATTTT
TRBV6-6	TRBJ2-6	TRBD2	many	CASSETGTRVSGANVLTF	TGTGCCAGCAGCGAGACCGGGACTAGGGTCTCTGGGGCCAACGTCCTGACTTTC
TRBV6-5	TRBJ2-7	.	many	CASSYSPVAYEQYF	TGTGCCAGCAGTTACTCACCTGTTGCCTACGAGCAGTACTTC
TRBV5-6	TRBJ2-7	TRBD2	.	CASSLVGLSGLASQAGYEQYF	TGTGCCAGCAGCTTGGTTGGGTTATCGGGACTAGCGTCTCAGGCGGGCTACGAGCAGTACTTC
TRBV7-2	TRBJ1-2	.	many	CASSLDGGNIYGYTF	TGTGCCAGCAGCTTAGATGGAGGGAATATCTATGGCTACACCTTC
TRBV5-1	TRBJ1-4	.	many	CASARFWGANEKLFF	TGCGCCAGCGCCAGATTTTGGGGGGCTAATGAAAAACTGTTTTTT
TRBV7-6	TRBJ2-7	TRBD2	many	CASSSPGLAGGYDYEQYF	TGTGCCAGCAGCTCACCGGGACTAGCGGGAGGGTACGATTACGAGCAGTACTTC
TRBV7-9	TRBJ2-2	.	.	CASSFSENTGELFF	TGTGCCAGCAGCTTCTCCGAGAACACCGGGGAGCTGTTTTTT
TRBV4-1	TRBJ1-6	.	many	CASSQEDKGYNSPLHF	TGCGCCAGCAGCCAAGAAGATAAAGGCTATAATTCACCCCTCCACTTT
TRBV7-9	TRBJ1-3	.	many	CASSLVEQTGGTIYF	TGTGCCAGCAGCTTAGTTGAACAGACCGGAGGCACCATATATTTT
TRBV29-1	TRBJ1-1	.	many	CSVEEGGEAFF	TGCAGCGTTGAAGAAGGCGGTGAAGCTTTCTTT
TRBV13	TRBJ1-1	TRBD1	once	CASGPSYRGTEAFF	TGTGCCAGCGGCCCATCCTACAGGGGGACTGAAGCTTTCTTT
TRBV7-9	TRBJ2-3	.	few	CASSLWGRSTDTQYF	TGTGCCAGCAGCTTGTGGGGGCGTAGCACAGATACGCAGTATTTT
TRBV5-1	TRBJ1-4	TRBD1	few	CASSDTGQGAVNEKLFF	TGCGCCAGCAGCGACACCGGACAGGGGGCAGTTAATGAAAAACTGTTTTTT
TRBV6-1	TRBJ2-5	.	few	CASKAYIGLSLVRETQYF	TGTGCCAGCAAAGCTTATATAGGACTTTCCCTTGTTCGGGAGACCCAGTACTTC
TRBV12-5	TRBJ2-2	.	many	CASAGENTGELFF	TGTGCTAGTGCAGGAGAGAACACCGGGGAGCTGTTTTTT
TRBV27	TRBJ1-6	.	few	CASSPGGGYSPLHF	TGTGCCAGCAGCCCGGGTGGGGGATATTCACCCCTCCACTTT
TRBV28	TRBJ1-5	TRBD1	many	CASSRDRGQGQPQHF	TGTGCCAGCAGCCGGGACAGGGGGCAGGGCCAGCCCCAGCATTTT
TRBV10-3	TRBJ2-7	.	.	CAISAEGGMDSYEQYF	TGTGCCATCAGTGCTGAAGGGGGGATGGATTCCTACGAGCAGTACTTC
TRBV6-5	TRBJ1-4	TRBD1	few	CASSYYQGGSNEKLFF	TGTGCCAGCAGTTACTATCAAGGGGGCTCTAATGAAAAACTGTTTTTT
TRBV7-2	TRBJ1-5	TRBD1	many	CASSQYGQVMNQPQHF	TGTGCCAGCAGCCAGTACGGACAGGTGATGAATCAGCCCCAGCATTTT
TRBV5-1	TRBJ2-1	.	few	CASADNSYNEQFF	TGCGCCAGCGCCGATAACTCCTACAATGAGCAGTTCTTC
TRBV10-3	TRBJ2-3	.	few	CAISDPGGPDTQYF	TGTGCCATCAGTGACCCAGGGGGGCCAGATACGCAGTATTTT
TRBV7-9	TRBJ1-1	TRBD1	.	CAGSSAGDRNTEAFF	TGTGCCGGCAGCTCCGCGGGGGACAGGAACACTGAAGCTTTCTTT
TRBV4-1	TRBJ2-1	TRBD2	few	CASSPGLAGRYNEQFF	TGCGCCAGCAGCCCGGGACTAGCGGGGAGATACAATGAGCAGTTCTTC
TRBV30	TRBJ2-5	.	.	CAWSSRQAGESQYF	TGTGCCTGGAGCTCTCGACAGGCCGGGGAGAGCCAGTACTTC
TRBV19	TRBJ1-5	TRBD1	few	CASTGGSGNQPQHF	TGTGCCAGTACAGGGGGAAGCGGCAATCAGCCCCAGCATTTT
TRBV11-2	TRBJ1-2	.	few	CASSFSRDIRYGYTF	TGTGCCAGCAGCTTTTCCCGGGACATCCGGTATGGCTACACCTTC
TRBV6-2/TRBV6-3	TRBJ2-4	.	many	CASSYSRAALLLAKNIQYF	TGTGCCAGCAGTTACTCGAGGGCAGCTCTCCTTTTAGCCAAAAACATTCAGTACTTC
TRBV7-9	TRBJ2-1	.	few	CASSLGHQLYNEQFF	TGTGCCAGCAGCCTGGGACACCAGCTTTACAATGAGCAGTTCTTC